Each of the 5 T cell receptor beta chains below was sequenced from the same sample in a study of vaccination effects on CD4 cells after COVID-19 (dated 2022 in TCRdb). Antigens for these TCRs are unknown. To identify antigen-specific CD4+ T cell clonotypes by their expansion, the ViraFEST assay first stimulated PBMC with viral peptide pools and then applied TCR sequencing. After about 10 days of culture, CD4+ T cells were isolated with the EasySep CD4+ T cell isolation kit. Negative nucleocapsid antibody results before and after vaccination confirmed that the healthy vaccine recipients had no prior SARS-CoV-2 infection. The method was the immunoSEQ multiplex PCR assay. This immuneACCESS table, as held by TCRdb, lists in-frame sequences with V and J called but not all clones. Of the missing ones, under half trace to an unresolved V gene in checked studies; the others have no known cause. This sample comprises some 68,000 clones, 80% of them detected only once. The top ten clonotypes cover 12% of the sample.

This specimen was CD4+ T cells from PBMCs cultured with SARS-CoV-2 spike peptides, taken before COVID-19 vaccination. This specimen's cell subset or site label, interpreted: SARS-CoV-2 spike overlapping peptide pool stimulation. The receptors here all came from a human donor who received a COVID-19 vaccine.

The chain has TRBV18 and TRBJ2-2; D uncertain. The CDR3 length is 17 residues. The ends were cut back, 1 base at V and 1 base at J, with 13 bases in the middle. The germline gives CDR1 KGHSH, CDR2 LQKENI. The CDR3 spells CASSPRSASWNTGELFF. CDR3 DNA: TGTGCCAGCTCACCACGGAGTGCCAGCTGGAACACCGGGGAGCTGTTTTTT.

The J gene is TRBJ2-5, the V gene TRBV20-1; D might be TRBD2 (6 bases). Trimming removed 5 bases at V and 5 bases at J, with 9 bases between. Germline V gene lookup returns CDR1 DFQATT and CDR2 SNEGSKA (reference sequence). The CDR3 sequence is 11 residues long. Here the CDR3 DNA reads TGCAGTGCTTTTCGGGGGGAGACCCAGTACTTC. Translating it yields CSAFRGETQYF.

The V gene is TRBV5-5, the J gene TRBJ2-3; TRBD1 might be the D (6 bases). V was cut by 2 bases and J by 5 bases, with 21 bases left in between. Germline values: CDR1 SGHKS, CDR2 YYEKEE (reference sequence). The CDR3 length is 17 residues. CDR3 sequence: CASSFTGNRGGGDTQYF. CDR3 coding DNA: TGTGCCAGCAGCTTTACAGGGAATAGAGGAGGTGGAGATACGCAGTATTTT.

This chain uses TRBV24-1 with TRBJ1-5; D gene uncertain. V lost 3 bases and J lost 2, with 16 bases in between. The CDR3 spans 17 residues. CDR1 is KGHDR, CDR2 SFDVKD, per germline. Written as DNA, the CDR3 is TGTGCCACCAGTGATCCCGTGACCGCCACGGGCAATCAGCCCCAGCATTTT. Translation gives CATSDPVTATGNQPQHF.

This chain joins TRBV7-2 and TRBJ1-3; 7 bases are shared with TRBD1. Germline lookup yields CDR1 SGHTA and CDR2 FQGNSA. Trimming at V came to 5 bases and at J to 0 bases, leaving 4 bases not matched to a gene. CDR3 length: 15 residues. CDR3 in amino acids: CASSPQGISGNTIYF. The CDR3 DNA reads TGTGCCAGCAGCCCACAGGGGATCTCTGGAAACACCATATATTTT.